The sequence of this TCR beta chain was determined in a study of blood T cell repertoires in COVID-19. TCRdb keeps only in-frame clones here, not all; method: immunoSEQ multiplex PCR. This table holds some 350,000 clones, roughly 90% found once. This CDR3 contains 14 residues. Germline lookup yields CDR1 MDHEN and CDR2 SYDVKM. The V end was cut by 5 bases, the J end by 7 bases, with 18 bases between. This TCR came from a young woman with COVID-19, enrolled during active disease. The chain is built from TRBV28 and TRBJ2-7; a possible D gene is TRBD1 (6 bases). Specimen: peripheral blood. As DNA, the CDR3 is TGTGCCAGCAGTCTGGACAGCCCTACTCGAGAGCAGTACTTC. It encodes CASSLDSPTREQYF.